Listed here is a single T cell receptor beta chain. The sample comes from a study of response to subunit inactivated influenza vaccine. TCRdb re-derived calls from the RT-PCR reads in MiXCR, one entry per CDR3 protein. This sample has 150,000 to 200,000 distinct CDR3 sequences; 12% occur once, and the top ten carry roughly 29%. Germline V CDR1 and CDR2: MNHEY, SMNVEV (reference sequence). Trimming cost V 1 base and J 4 bases; bases outside gene matches: 3. The CDR3 is 15 residues long. The same sample was also used in a study of T cells expressing NK-cell markers. Per that paper: Production of TCR beta cDNA relied on 5'RACE template switching with UMIs. Eight donors were sequenced, of whom seven were HCMV-seropositive, while the remaining one was HCMV-seronegative. Several experiments added an anti-gamma-delta TCR antibody to sort only alpha-beta TCR T cells. CD8+ T cells in roughly six donors included dominant NKG2C+ clonotypes at roughly 1.0-7.0%.

Source: CD8+ T cells sorted from PBMCs, taken 11 to 12 days after vaccination. The genes are TRBV27 and TRBJ2-5, with 10 bases that match TRBD1. The receptor was isolated from a man in his forties or fifties who received an inactivated influenza vaccine. This CDR3 is CASSLWGDRGETQYF. The CDR3, as DNA: TGTGCCAGCAGTTTATGGGGGGACAGGGGAGAGACCCAGTACTTC.